The TCR beta chain described here comes from a study of graft-versus-host responses after intestinal transplantation. The study's findings and limits: GvH clonotypes were identified within recipient marrow, with a subset emerging first in ileum or blood. Graft-versus-host to host-versus-graft clonal ratios in allografts were high in patients with graft-donor T cell macrochimerism. Early post-transplant HvG declines tracked with peak circulating GvH clone levels.

V shed 0 bases and J 8 bases; nucleotides not matched to a gene: 9. Germline V gene data show CDR1 as SGHAT and CDR2 as FQNNGV. The CDR3 is 16 residues long. The table came from immunoSEQ multiplex PCR; TCRdb's copy has only in-frame clones and leaves some out. In the table there are some 90,000 clones, about nine tenths of which are singletons. This clone has only one observation. Its antigen is undetermined. Source: unstimulated CD8+ T cells sorted from spleen or lymph node cells, taken before transplant. The chain joins TRBV11-2 to TRBJ2-2, with 7 bases lining up with TRBD2. This TCR was sampled from a human donor who was the organ donor for an intestinal transplant. In DNA, the CDR3 is TGTGCCAGCAGCTTAGATCTAGCGGATCAATGGGGGGAGCTGTTTTTT. The encoded protein is CASSLDLADQWGELFF.